The next 17 T cell receptor beta chains were all read from a single sample in a study of esophageal squamous cell carcinoma under preoperative chemotherapy. Specified time point: after preoperative PTX-NDP chemotherapy. Via MiXCR, TCRdb re-called the PCR reads, giving one row per CDR3 protein. The table has around 11,000 distinct CDR3 sequences, over 55% seen once. This sample was gathered from a patient given preoperative chemotherapy. Every receptor here comes from a human donor with esophageal squamous cell carcinoma. The donor label of this sample is uncertain.

Worth noting for this clonotype: Germline is not matched at one junction end, which may reflect a read error. V and J are TRBV6-1 and TRBJ2-2; possibly TRBD2 for D (5 bases). This CDR3 region has 13 residues. CDR1 is MNHNS, CDR2 SASEGT, per germline. The chain's CDR3 is CARGCAKSGEQFF. In nucleotides, the CDR3 is TGTGCCAGGGGCTGTGCGAAGTCCGGGGAGCAGTTTTTT.

The chain combines TRBV6-1 with TRBJ2-1; TRBD2 is a possible D gene (5 bases). The CDR3 has 15 residues. Germline V CDR1 and CDR2: MNHNS, SASEGT. Trimming removed 2 bases at V and 5 bases at J, with 13 bases between. The CDR3 sequence: CASSELLGNDNEQFF. For the CDR3, the DNA is TGTGCCAGCAGTGAATTGCTCGGGAACGACAATGAGCAGTTCTTC.

In regard to this clonotype: A read error may account for a junction end that differs from germline. The V call is TRBV6-1, the J call TRBJ2-3; tentative D call: TRBD2 (7 bases). The CDR3 runs to 13 residues. Germline CDR1 reads MNHNS; CDR2 reads SASEGT. For the CDR3, the DNA is TGTGCCAGCAGCCCCCGAGGGGGGGAGACCCAGTACTTT. Translated: CASSPRGGETQYF.

This clonotype qualifies as medium-sized (0.01 to 0.1%). CDR3 in amino acids: CASSFLTGGTQYF. The CDR3 bases are TGTGCCAGCAGTTTTTTAACGGGGGGGACCCAGTACTTC. The rearrangement uses TRBV12-3 or TRBV12-4 and TRBJ2-5; 7 bases map to TRBD2. V shed 3 bases, J shed 7 bases, and the junction held 5 bases outside the gene matches. This CDR3 is 13 amino acids long.

Notes on this clonotype: This CDR3 is missing its conserved last phenylalanine or tryptophan, likely due to a read error. This chain connects TRBV6-1 to TRBJ2-1, with D perhaps given as TRBD1 or TRBD2 (5 bases each). The DNA matches TRBJ2-5 better at its end, which makes the J call doubtful. Germline V gene sequence: CDR1 MNHNS, CDR2 SASEGT. The CDR3 loop spans 14 amino acids. In nucleotides, the CDR3 is TGTGCCAGCAGCCGGGACCCTGATCAAGAGACCCAGTACTCC. It codes for CASSRDPDQETQYS.

The J gene is TRBJ2-2, the V gene TRBV6-5; no reliable D call. The CDR3 length is 16 residues. The V end lost 4 bases, the J end lost 7 bases, and 19 bases lay between the germline ends. Germline V gives CDR1 MNHEY, CDR2 SVGAGI. CDR3 nucleotide sequence: TGTGCCAGCAGTTCCGTCTCCACGATAGGAATCGGGGAGCTGTTTTTT. Residues: CASSSVSTIGIGELFF.

This clonotype was detected a few times. This chain uses TRBV11-2 with TRBJ2-1; 9 nucleotides line up with TRBD1. The CDR3 contains 16 residues. The J segment lost 10 bases and the V segment lost 3 bases, leaving 13 bases of the junction unmatched. Germline V lookup: CDR1 SGHAT, CDR2 FQNNGV. The CDR3 sequence: CASSFRSGTGTYEQFF. The CDR3 DNA is TGTGCCAGCAGCTTTCGTTCCGGGACAGGGACCTACGAGCAGTTCTTC.

The rearrangement links TRBV6-1 to TRBJ2-2, with TRBD1 as a possible D gene (5 bases). The germline CDR1 and CDR2 sequences are MNHNS and SASEGT. This CDR3 is 14 amino acids long. V dropped 6 bases and J dropped 5 bases, with 13 bases sitting between them. The CDR3 bases are TGTGCCAGCAGCCAGGGTAGTATTACCGGGGAGCTGTTTTTT. Protein product: CASSQGSITGELFF.

J is TRBJ1-5 and V is TRBV7-2; D is unresolved. CDR3 length: 14 residues. Trimming stripped 5 bases from V and 6 bases from J, with 14 bases between. In germline, CDR1 is SGHTA, CDR2 FQGNSA. The CDR3: CASSPSVGSQPQHF. CDR3 nucleotide sequence: TGTGCCAGCAGCCCCTCTGTGGGAAGTCAGCCCCAGCATTTT.

The chain couples TRBV11-2 to TRBJ2-1, with D possibly TRBD2 on 6 matching bases. The J call is uncertain, as TRBJ2-5 better fits the DNA end. The germline V gene encodes CDR1 SGHAT and CDR2 FQNNGV. The CDR3 sequence is 15 residues long. The CDR3 nucleotides read TGTGCCAGCAGCTTAGATGGGGGGTACCAAGAGACCCAGTACTTC. The encoded protein is CASSLDGGYQETQYF.

This clonotype was counted only a few times. V is TRBV6-5 and J is TRBJ2-7; the D is unclear. The germline V and J ends were trimmed by 0 bases and 3 bases, with 6 bases remaining between them. CDR1 is MNHEY, CDR2 SVGAGI, per germline. The CDR3 extends over 13 amino acids. CDR3 nucleotides: TGTGCCAGCAGTTACTCTTTCCGCTACGAGCAGTACTTC. Translating it yields CASSYSFRYEQYF.

This clonotype appeared a few times. The chain has TRBV7-8 and TRBJ1-1, with D possibly matching TRBD1 (5 bases). Germline CDR1 and CDR2: SGHVS and FQNEAQ. Trimming stripped 5 bases from V and 0 bases from J, with 13 bases between. The CDR3 runs to 15 residues. The CDR3, as DNA: TGTGCCAGCAGCCCCCAGGGCGGGGTGAACACTGAAGCTTTCTTT. It specifies CASSPQGGVNTEAFF.

J is TRBJ2-5 and V is TRBV6-1; the match to TRBD1 covers 12 bases. The J call may be mistaken, given a closer DNA end match to TRBJ2-7. The germline V gene has CDR1 MNHNS and CDR2 SASEGT. CDR3 length equals 14 residues. The CDR3, as DNA: TGTGCCTACGGGACAGGGGGCGCTTCCTACGAGCAGTACTTC. Its protein is CAYGTGGASYEQYF.

The rearrangement joins TRBV6-5 to TRBJ2-4; D is possibly TRBD1 (6 bases). The CDR3 runs to 20 residues. Trimming took off 6 bases at V and 4 bases at J, with 31 bases between the two ends. Germline-derived CDR1 and CDR2 are MNHEY and SVGAGI. The CDR3 protein is CASSLRGRVSGLGAKNIQYF. The CDR3 DNA is TGTGCCAGCAGCTTACGAGGCCGCGTCTCGGGGCTGGGGGCTAAAAACATTCAGTACTTC.

The sample holds one count of this clonotype. This CDR3 is CVNRQYPQETQYF. DNA for the CDR3: TGTGTCAACCGACAGTACCCACAAGAGACCCAGTACTTC. The chain combines TRBV6-1 with TRBJ2-1; D is possibly TRBD1 (5 bases). The J call may be mistaken, given a closer DNA end match to TRBJ2-5. There are 13 residues in the CDR3. CDR1 is MNHNS and CDR2 is SASEGT in the germline V gene.

The genes are TRBV5-1 and TRBJ2-5; 8 nucleotides align to TRBD2. The J segment lost 5 bases and the V segment lost 4 bases, leaving 19 bases of the junction unmatched. There are 18 residues in the CDR3. Germline-derived CDR1 and CDR2 are SGHRS and YFSETQ. CDR3 DNA sequence: TGCGCCAGCAGCCGCGGGGGGATCGGGAGCGGCGACCGGGAGACCCAGTACTTC. Protein sequence: CASSRGGIGSGDRETQYF.

The genes are TRBV7-2 and TRBJ2-1, with D perhaps matching TRBD2 (6 bases). The V gene's germline CDR1 is SGHTA and CDR2 FQGNSA. The CDR3 loop spans 14 amino acids. Trimming removed 1 base at V and 10 bases at J, with 14 bases between. CDR3 DNA sequence: TGTGCCAGCAGCTTAGTGAGCGTGGAGGGCGAGCAGTTCTTC. Amino acids: CASSLVSVEGEQFF.